These T cell receptor beta chains were read from a single sample in a study of blood T cell repertoires in COVID-19. Assay: immunoSEQ multiplex PCR; the TCRdb copy retains only in-frame clones and omits some. Of around 460,000 clones listed, 70% to 90% are singletons. Sequencing was carried out using peripheral blood. These receptor sequences come from a man between 18 and 29 years old with COVID-19, enrolled during active disease. Each CDR3 is given with its conserved first and last residue. The D gene is left open where the match is weak. The size entry is marked missing in some rows and otherwise reads once, few, many or a size class.

TRBD2	once	TRBV5-4	TRBJ2-2	TGTGCCAGCAGCAGTCTGGCGGGGGCGAACACCGGGGAGCTGTTTTTT	CASSSLAGANTGELFF
TRBD2	once	TRBV11-3	TRBJ2-3	TGTGCCAGCAGATCAAGCGGGAGTAGTGCAGATACGCAGTATTTT	CASRSSGSSADTQYF
.	.	TRBV19	TRBJ1-6	TGTGCCAGTAGTATCATCTTAGGGGATTCACCCCTCCACTTT	CASSIILGDSPLHF
.	.	TRBV11-2	TRBJ1-6	TGTGCCAGCAGCATAAGGCAGGATCGGAGGTCACCCCTCCACTTT	CASSIRQDRRSPLHF
TRBD1	few	TRBV18	TRBJ1-2	TGTGCCAGCTCACCTGGGACAGCCGCTAACTATGGCTACACCTTC	CASSPGTAANYGYTF
.	.	TRBV11-3	TRBJ2-5	TGTGCCAGCAGCTTAGCCCGACAGGTTCCCCAGGAGACCCAGTACTTC	CASSLARQVPQETQYF
TRBD2	few	TRBV5-1	TRBJ2-7	TGCGCCAGCAGCCTAAGCGGGGGAGGCGCCTACGAGCAGTACTTC	CASSLSGGGAYEQYF
.	.	TRBV6-5	TRBJ1-3	TGTGCCAGCATAGGGAGGGGTTCTGGAAACACCATATATTTT	CASIGRGSGNTIYF
TRBD2	.	TRBV3-1/TRBV3-2	TRBJ2-2	TGTGCCAGCAGCCGGGGACGGACTAGGGGTAACACCGGGGAGCTGTTTTTT	CASSRGRTRGNTGELFF
.	.	TRBV7-9	TRBJ2-7	TGTGCCAGCAGCACAAGCCGGCAGCTCCTTGGGGCCCCCGAGCAGTACTTC	CASSTSRQLLGAPEQYF
TRBD1	.	TRBV2	TRBJ2-7	TGTGCCACCCGGGACAGGGGGTACGAGCAGTACTTC	CATRDRGYEQYF
TRBD1	.	TRBV15	TRBJ2-7	TGTGCCACCAGCAGGGGACAGGGGAGGCACTACGAGCAGTACTTC	CATSRGQGRHYEQYF
.	.	TRBV6-5	TRBJ2-4	TGTGCCAGCAGTAACGGTCGGATTCAGTACTTC	CASSNGRIQYF
.	.	TRBV7-3	TRBJ1-1	TGTGCCAGCAGCCCCGGCGGGGGGAGCACTGAAGCTTTCTTT	CASSPGGGSTEAFF
TRBD2	.	TRBV25-1	TRBJ2-2	TGTGCCAGCAGTGAATACGGACTAGCGGGAGAGGGGACCGGGGAGCTGTTTTTT	CASSEYGLAGEGTGELFF
TRBD2	once	TRBV27	TRBJ2-1	TGTGCCAGCAGTCTCGGGCTAGCGGGAGCATCCTGGTTCTTC	CASSLGLAGASWFF
.	.	TRBV18	TRBJ2-3	TGTGCCAGCTCACGGTCAGTTTCAGACACAGATACGCAGTATTTT	CASSRSVSDTDTQYF
.	.	TRBV10-1	TRBJ1-1	TGCGCCAGCAGTCCACAGATGAACACTGAAGCTTTCTTT	CASSPQMNTEAFF
.	.	TRBV6-1	TRBJ1-1	TGTGCCAGCAGTGAAGGCGGGTTGAACACTGAAGCTTTCTTT	CASSEGGLNTEAFF
TRBD2	.	TRBV5-1	TRBJ2-3	TGCGCCAGTAGATCTCTAGCGGGATCCACAGATACGCAGTATTTT	CASRSLAGSTDTQYF
.	once	TRBV21-1	TRBJ2-5	TGTGCCAGCACCGCCGGGACAGATCAAGAGACCCAGTACTTC	CASTAGTDQETQYF
TRBD1	few	TRBV30	TRBJ2-6	TGTGCCTGGAAACTAAGGGGGCAGTCTGGGGCCAACGTCCTGACTTTC	CAWKLRGQSGANVLTF
TRBD1	once	TRBV4-1	TRBJ2-7	TGCGCCAGCAGCCAGGGGCAGGGGGAACTCCACGAGCAGTACTTC	CASSQGQGELHEQYF
.	.	TRBV5-4	TRBJ2-1	TGTGCCAGCAGCTTGGCCGTCGGGTTTGGCTCCTACAATGAGCAGTTCTTC	CASSLAVGFGSYNEQFF
TRBD1	.	TRBV28	TRBJ1-3	TGTGCCAGCAGTTTATGGGACAGGGGGCTGAACACCATATATTTT	CASSLWDRGLNTIYF
TRBD2	.	TRBV24-1	TRBJ2-1	TGTGCCGCCCGACCGGGACTAGCGATCCACAATGAGCAGTTCTTC	CAARPGLAIHNEQFF
.	.	TRBV19	TRBJ1-2	TGTGCCAGACCCACCTCAGGTGGCTACACCTTC	CARPTSGGYTF
TRBD2	.	TRBV7-2	TRBJ2-3	TGTGCCAGCAGCTTGGGACTAGCGGGACAAGATACGCAGTATTTT	CASSLGLAGQDTQYF
.	.	TRBV6-5	TRBJ2-7	TGTGCCAGCACCCGAAGTTCGACGACAGTTTACGAGCAGTACTTC	CASTRSSTTVYEQYF
.	.	TRBV6-5	TRBJ2-2	TGTGCCAGCAGTCCTACAGAGAACACCGGGGAGCTGTTTTTT	CASSPTENTGELFF
.	.	TRBV19	TRBJ1-5	TGTGCCAGTAGCCTCCTGAGACAGCCCCAGCATTTT	CASSLLRQPQHF
.	.	TRBV3-1/TRBV3-2	TRBJ1-5	TGTGCCAGCAGCCATAACCAGGGGAATCAGCCCCAGCATTTT	CASSHNQGNQPQHF
TRBD1	.	TRBV27	TRBJ2-7	TGTGCCAGCAGTATCCACAGGGGGCGATCCTACGAGCAGTACTTC	CASSIHRGRSYEQYF
TRBD2	.	TRBV28	TRBJ2-7	TGTGCCAGCAGTTTAGGGCGGGGGGGTTCCTACGAGCAGTACTTC	CASSLGRGGSYEQYF
.	.	TRBV18	TRBJ1-1	TGTGCCAGCGGACCCGGACAGACTGAAGCTTTCTTT	CASGPGQTEAFF
.	.	TRBV6-6	TRBJ2-1	TGTGCCAGCAGTTTTGGCGGAAGCTCCTACAATGAGCAGTTCTTC	CASSFGGSSYNEQFF
.	.	TRBV7-9	TRBJ2-6	TGTGCCAGCAGGTCAGGGGCCTCTGGGGCCAACGTCCTGACTTTC	CASRSGASGANVLTF
.	.	TRBV19	TRBJ1-5	TGTGCCAGTGGGGGGGTACAGTATAGCAATCAGCCCCAGCATTTT	CASGGVQYSNQPQHF
TRBD2	.	TRBV4-1	TRBJ2-2	TGCGCCAGCAGCCGGGAGGGTTGGGAGCTGTTTTTT	CASSREGWELFF
TRBD1	.	TRBV5-4	TRBJ2-7	TGTGCCAGCAGCTCGCCGGGACAGGGTTCGCACGAGCAGTACTTC	CASSSPGQGSHEQYF
.	.	TRBV5-4	TRBJ2-5	TGTGCCAGCAGCTTTTTCTCTATTCGGGGTACTGAAGAGACCCAGTACTTC	CASSFFSIRGTEETQYF
.	.	TRBV19	TRBJ1-5	TGTGCCAGTAGGATGACGTGGGGGGGCAATCAGCCCCAGCATTTT	CASRMTWGGNQPQHF
TRBD1	.	TRBV27	TRBJ1-1	TGTGCCAGCACCACCGGGACAGGGAACACTGAAGCTTTCTTT	CASTTGTGNTEAFF
.	.	TRBV11-3	TRBJ2-7	TGTGCCAGCAGCTTATCTAGCGACCCCTACGAGCAGTACTTC	CASSLSSDPYEQYF
.	.	TRBV6-1	TRBJ1-2	TGTGCCAGCAGTGAACAGGGTGACTATGGCTACACCTTC	CASSEQGDYGYTF
.	once	TRBV3-1/TRBV3-2	TRBJ1-6	TGTGCCAGCAGCCATCTCGGGGATTCACCCCTCCACTTT	CASSHLGDSPLHF
TRBD1	.	TRBV7-9	TRBJ1-5	TGTGCCAGCAGCCCGGGACAGGGCCCTCAGCCCCAGCATTTT	CASSPGQGPQPQHF
TRBD2	.	TRBV10-1	TRBJ2-3	TGCGCCAGCAGTGAGTCCGCAGCGGGGGGGCGATCGCAGTATTTT	CASSESAAGGRSQYF
TRBD2	.	TRBV5-1	TRBJ2-1	TGCGCCAGCGGACTAGCGGAGAGGGATGAGCAGTTCTTC	CASGLAERDEQFF
TRBD1	.	TRBV13	TRBJ2-5	TGTGCCAGCAGCCTCGGGACAGGGGGCCTCCAAGAGACCCAGTACTTC	CASSLGTGGLQETQYF
TRBD1	.	TRBV5-5	TRBJ1-1	TGTGCCAGCAGCTGGGACAGGGGGCAGACTGAAGCTTTCTTT	CASSWDRGQTEAFF
TRBD1	.	TRBV7-9	TRBJ1-1	TGTGCCAGCAGCTTAGACAGGGGCGCTGAAGCTTTCTTT	CASSLDRGAEAFF
.	.	TRBV5-1	TRBJ1-1	TGCGCCAGCAGCGTAGCCATGAACACTGAAGCTTTCTTT	CASSVAMNTEAFF